This T cell receptor beta chain was obtained from a study of blood T cell repertoires in COVID-19 (dated by TCRdb to 2018 to 2020). Some background on the complete study: Samples from collaborators originated in the United States, Italy and Spain and spanned both the acute and convalescent phases of COVID-19. The material from the prospective study consisted of cDNA or gDNA derived from T cells, B-cell-depleted T cells, or PBMCs. The samples were drawn from the first 160 participants of the ongoing ImmuneRACE study and from 1,254 subjects provided by 6 global collaborators. Sample metadata almost always included a de-identified subject ID, COVID-19 status, age in years and sex. Deeply sampled blood TCRbeta repertoires from subjects exposed to, actively infected with, or recovered from COVID-19 were included in the dataset. A freely available public database, intended as a resource for researchers studying the immune response to SARS-CoV-2, is where the repertoires were released. HLA class I and class II types, where available, came from metadata supplied by the sample provider rather than from assay-based typing.

At one collaborating source in Seattle, patients were enrolled during active infection and were followed longitudinally through the course of disease. The collaborating institutions used their own protocols to collect whole blood in K2EDTA tubes. Collaborator samples were shipped for TCRbeta analysis as frozen whole blood, isolated PBMCs, or DNA extracted from either sample type. TCRbeta CDR3 regions were amplified from genomic DNA using the immunoSEQ Assay, a bias-controlled multiplex PCR. The published analysis was carried out like this. Within the assay, amplification of reference gene primers was used to estimate how many nucleated cells each sample contained. To quantify the absolute abundance of each unique TCRbeta CDR3 rearrangement, sequence reads were collapsed and filtered. For each sample, productive Simpson clonality was calculated as the square root of Simpson's diversity index over productive rearrangements. This immuneACCESS table, as held by TCRdb, lists in-frame sequences with V and J called but not all clones. Of the missing ones, under half trace to an unresolved V gene in checked studies; the others have no known cause. V and J calls and clone size follow that table, whereas D and trimming were derived from the DNA. Here the sample has roughly 340,000 clones; around nine tenths occur a single time. The ten top clones hold about 6.7% of the sample.

Study-wide findings and limitations: The quantity of clinical and demographic metadata differed by source and by participant and was supplied without curation.

Details on this clone: Its specific antigen is unknown. Base qualities were left out, and no much larger clone turns up one base away.

Sequenced input: peripheral blood. The sequence derives from an older woman with COVID-19, enrolled during active disease.

The bases read TGTGCCAGTAGATCGACACCAACTAATGAAAAACTGTTTTTT. Protein translation: CASRSTPTNEKLFF. The chain joins TRBV19 to TRBJ1-4, with no confident D gene call. Reading the germline V gene (reference sequence) gives CDR1 LNHDA and CDR2 SQIVND. Trimming at the junction amounts to 6 bases on V and 0 bases on J, and the germline ends lie 8 bases apart. The cysteine opens and the phenylalanine closes a CDR3 of 14 amino acids. Just the 42-base CDR3 DNA is kept, in frame starting at base 1.